This T cell receptor (beta chain) was captured by sequencing in a study of blood T cell repertoires in COVID-19. The overall study: Sources were T cells, B-cell-depleted T cells, or PBMCs; the material itself was cDNA or gDNA.

Here immunoSEQ multiplex PCR was the method, and the copy in TCRdb shows in-frame clones only, minus some. The table has about 370,000 clones, approximately 90% seen once; the top ten hold 0.95% to 1.1%. CDR1 is LNHDA and CDR2 is SQIVND in the germline V gene (reference sequence). This CDR3 contains 15 residues. V lost 6 bases and J lost 8; bases outside the gene matches: 14. Researchers sorted participants into cohorts using their self-reported clinical history. The rearrangement uses TRBV19 and TRBJ1-2; 8 bases fit TRBD1. The sample comprised PBMCs or T cells enriched from blood (not recorded which). This TCR came from a man between 18 and 29 years old who had recovered from COVID-19. Written as DNA, the CDR3 is TGTGCCAGTAGCCCAGGACAGGGAGGATCTAGCGGCTACACCTTC. The encoded protein is CASSPGQGGSSGYTF.